What follows are 19 T cell receptor beta chains derived from one specimen sequenced in a study of spatial heterogeneity in lung cancer. Whole-study results and caveats: It was found that expanded intratumoral alpha and beta TCR counts tracked tumor mutation counts.

Their cognate antigens are unknown. Stated time point: sample taken at primary tumor resection. TCRdb passed the 5' RACE reads through MiXCR, listing each CDR3 protein once. The data show more than 3,000 distinct CDR3 sequences, about 16% seen once. The material sequenced was lung tumor tissue, taken at surgery. These receptors all stem from a male donor with early-stage non-small cell lung cancer.

By share of the sample, this clonotype is medium-sized. This rearrangement joins TRBV4-3 to TRBJ1-5; D unresolved. The CDR3 covers 15 residues. The germline CDR1 and CDR2 sequences are LGHNA and YSLEER. Trimming pared 0 bases from V and 4 bases from J, leaving 10 bases between. The CDR3 reads CASSQEVGLNQPQHF. The CDR3 DNA is TGCGCCAGCAGCCAAGAGGTCGGGCTAAATCAGCCCCAGCATTTT.

In its sample, this clonotype ranks as medium-sized. V usage is TRBV5-1 and J usage is TRBJ2-7; 7 positions agree with TRBD1. Germline V lookup: CDR1 SGHRS, CDR2 YFSETQ. CDR3 length: 12 residues. J gave up 6 bases and V 3 bases, and 3 bases lay outside the gene matches. CDR3 nucleotides: TGCGCCAGCAGCTCGACAGGGCTCGAGCAGTACTTC. This codes for CASSSTGLEQYF.

By sample share, this clonotype is medium-sized. J is TRBJ2-1 and V is TRBV5-1, with 10 nucleotides matching TRBD2. This CDR3 is built from 16 residues. Germline V lookup: CDR1 SGHRS, CDR2 YFSETQ. After removal of 1 base from V and 9 bases from J, the junction contained 10 bases not matched to a gene. The CDR3 nucleotides are TGCGCCAGCAGCTTGAGGCCTAGCGGGAGTATTAGTGAGCAGTTCTTC. It is translated as CASSLRPSGSISEQFF.

A word on this clonotype: One end of the junction fails to match germline, which may point to a read error. The chain combines TRBV7-7 with TRBJ2-2; D gene ambiguous. The CDR3 length is 13 residues. The V gene's germline CDR1 is SSHAT and CDR2 FNYEAQ (reference sequence). CDR3 region: CASSTRFDGELFF. The CDR3 region has the DNA TGTGCTAGCAGTACAAGGTTCGACGGGGAGCTGTTTTTT. Variable domain in full (rest from reference TRBV7-7 and TRBJ2-2): GAGVSQSPRYKVTKRGQDVTLRCDPISSHATLYWYQQALGQGPEFLTYFNYEAQPDKSGLPSDRFSAERPEGSISTLTIQRTEQRDSAMYRCASSTRFDGELFFGEGSRLTVL.

By frequency in the sample, this clonotype is medium-sized. The chain links TRBV20-1 to TRBJ2-3; 12 nucleotides match TRBD2. The germline V gene encodes CDR1 DFQATT and CDR2 SNEGSKA (reference sequence). This CDR3 region has 13 residues. V shed 7 bases, J shed 5 bases, and the junction held 4 bases outside the gene matches. The CDR3 protein is CSVPGLAGDTQYF. CDR3 nucleotide sequence: TGCAGTGTTCCGGGACTAGCGGGAGATACGCAGTATTTT.

By its share, this clonotype is large. CDR3 loop: CSVVVAGSGELFF. The CDR3 bases are TGCAGCGTTGTAGTAGCGGGGAGCGGGGAGCTGTTTTTT. The rearrangement uses TRBV29-1 and TRBJ2-2; 8 positions agree with TRBD2. Unmatched junction bases numbered 5, after V lost 4 bases and J lost 7 bases. The CDR3 sequence is 13 residues long. Per germline, CDR1 SQVTM and CDR2 ANQGSEA.

This clonotype was seen at least ten times. V and J are TRBV7-8 and TRBJ2-4; 7 bases map to TRBD1. This CDR3 spans 15 amino acids. Per the germline V gene, CDR1 is SGHVS and CDR2 is FQNEAQ. V gave up 5 bases and J gave up 6 bases; unmatched junction bases: 10. In DNA, the CDR3 is TGTGCCAGCAGCCGAAGACAGGGTTCGGGAAACATTCAGTACTTC. Translating gives CASSRRQGSGNIQYF.

The chain links TRBV20-1 to TRBJ1-5; D may be TRBD1 (5 bases). The ends were cut back, 5 bases at V and 2 bases at J, with 16 bases in the middle. Germline V gives CDR1 DFQATT, CDR2 SNEGSKA (reference sequence). This CDR3 region has 15 residues. CDR3 nucleotide sequence: TGCAGTGCTGTATCTCAGGGAGATGGCAATCAGCCCCAGCATTTT. Translated: CSAVSQGDGNQPQHF.

This clonotype was seen a few times. The CDR3 bases are TGTGCCAGCAGCCCCCGGACAGTGAACACTGAAGCTTTCTTT. It yields the protein CASSPRTVNTEAFF. The gene calls are TRBV11-2 and TRBJ1-1; D might be TRBD1 (6 bases). This CDR3 contains 14 residues. The germline gives CDR1 SGHAT, CDR2 FQNNGV. V gave up 5 bases and J gave up 0 bases, with 10 bases separating them.

This clonotype is classed as medium-sized. The chain employs TRBV9 and TRBJ2-3, with a tentative D call TRBD1 (5 bases). Trimming stripped 0 bases from V and 4 bases from J, with 12 bases between. This CDR3 has 15 amino acids. CDR1 and CDR2 (germline): SGDLS, YYNGEE. The CDR3 sequence: CASSVGGRVADTQYF. CDR3 nucleotide sequence: TGTGCCAGCAGCGTAGGAGGCAGGGTGGCAGATACGCAGTATTTT.

This clonotype counts as medium-sized. This chain uses TRBV6-6 with TRBJ2-3, with 11 bases aligning to TRBD2. Unmatched junction bases numbered 9, after V lost 8 bases and J lost 5 bases. The CDR3 sequence is 15 residues long. Germline V lookup: CDR1 MNHNY, CDR2 SVGAGI (reference sequence). The CDR3 sequence is CASLRTSGYRDTQYF. The DNA for the CDR3 is TGTGCCAGCCTGAGGACTAGCGGGTATAGAGATACGCAGTATTTT.

This clonotype is labeled medium-sized (0.01 to 0.1%). The chain links TRBV29-1 to TRBJ2-5; D possibly matches TRBD1 or TRBD2 (7 bases each). Germline V gene sequence: CDR1 SQVTM, CDR2 ANQGSEA. The V and J ends lost 7 bases and 3 bases respectively, with 9 bases between them. The CDR3 runs 11 residues. The CDR3: CSAGGEETQYF. The CDR3 DNA is TGCAGCGCAGGGGGGGAAGAGACCCAGTACTTC.

V usage is TRBV7-2 and J usage is TRBJ1-2, with unresolved D. The CDR3 spans 14 residues. V lost 5 bases and J lost 2, with 12 bases in between. Germline V gene lookup returns CDR1 SGHTA and CDR2 FQGNSA. CDR3 DNA sequence: TGTGCCAGCAGCCCAGCGGTCGAAAACTATGGCTACACCTTC. Translated: CASSPAVENYGYTF.

This clonotype showed up just once. This chain uses TRBV7-9 with TRBJ2-5; D gene unclear. The CDR3 length is 13 residues. Trimming left V 1 base short and J 5 bases short, with 8 bases between. The V gene's germline CDR1 is SEHNR and CDR2 FQNEAQ (reference sequence). Written as DNA, the CDR3 is TGTGCCAGCAGCTTAGGTCTAGTGGAGACCCAGTACTTC. Protein sequence: CASSLGLVETQYF.

This clonotype was seen ten or more times. The chain combines TRBV6-5 with TRBJ2-5; D is unresolved. The CDR3 consists of 14 residues. Germline V gene sequence: CDR1 MNHEY, CDR2 SVGAGI. The V end was cut by 3 bases, the J end by 5 bases, with 13 bases between. The CDR3 sequence: CASSYSRSGETQYF. CDR3 bases: TGTGCCAGCAGTTATTCGCGGAGTGGTGAGACCCAGTACTTC.

V is TRBV6-2 or TRBV6-3 and J is TRBJ1-2; D is uncertain. Trimming pared 8 bases from V and 4 bases from J, leaving 8 bases between. The CDR3 has 11 amino acids. Germline lookup yields CDR1 MNHEY and CDR2 SVGEGT. The DNA of the CDR3 is TGTGCCAGCGGAGTACCCTATGGCTACACCTTC. It specifies CASGVPYGYTF.

This clonotype was counted between two and nine times. The chain has TRBV7-8 and TRBJ2-7; unclear D gene. V lost 3 bases and J lost 5, with 8 bases in between. The CDR3 covers 12 residues. CDR1 and CDR2 from the germline V gene are SGHVS and FQNEAQ. The CDR3 region is CASSLGLNEQYF. CDR3 in DNA: TGTGCCAGCAGCTTGGGGTTAAACGAGCAGTACTTC.

By share, this clonotype ranks as medium-sized. The chain recombines TRBV28 with TRBJ2-1; D possibly corresponds to TRBD2 (6 bases). There are 16 residues in the CDR3. Trimming removed 5 bases at V and 4 bases at J, with 18 bases between. Germline assignment: CDR1 MDHEN and CDR2 SYDVKM. The CDR3 reads CASSPILADHYNEQFF. For the CDR3, the DNA is TGTGCCAGCAGTCCCATCTTAGCGGACCATTACAATGAGCAGTTCTTC.

This clonotype is deemed medium-sized (0.01 to 0.1%). The V gene is TRBV28, the J gene TRBJ2-7, with 11 nucleotides matching TRBD2. V dropped 7 bases and J dropped 0; count of bases not matched to a gene: 5. The CDR3 consists of 15 residues. Germline V lookup: CDR1 MDHEN, CDR2 SYDVKM. The CDR3 DNA follows: TGTGCCAGCACTATAGCGGGAGGGTCCTCCTACGAGCAGTACTTC. This codes for CASTIAGGSSYEQYF. The full variable domain, rest sourced from reference TRBV28 and TRBJ2-7, is DVKVTQSSRYLVKRTGEKVFLECVQDMDHENMFWYRQDPGLGLRLIYFSYDVKMKEKGDIPEGYSVSREKKERFSLILESASTNQTSMYLCASTIAGGSSYEQYFGPGTRLTVT.